The sequence of this TCR beta chain was determined in a study of blood T cell repertoires in COVID-19. Study context: Sites in the United States, Italy and Spain provided acute and convalescent COVID-19 samples. From T cells, B-cell-depleted T cells, or PBMCs came the material, which was cDNA or gDNA.

In the authors' workflow: Estimation of nucleated cell counts relied on the amplification of reference gene primers. Profiled with immunoSEQ multiplex PCR; TCRdb holds only in-frame clones, not every one. That table furnishes V, J and clone size, whereas the DNA furnished D and trimming. The profile shows about 69,000 clones, 75% to 95% of them singletons. Trimming removed 1 base from V and 1 base from J, with 9 bases in between. CDR3 length: 15 residues. The germline CDR1 and CDR2 sequences are SGHAT and FQNNGV. This chain links TRBV11-2 with TRBJ2-3; no clear D gene. The receptor was isolated from a woman younger than 35 with acute or convalescent COVID-19. The material sequenced was peripheral blood. Here the CDR3 DNA reads TGTGCCAGCAGCTTAGGGCGGCTAGGCACAGATACGCAGTATTTT. Its protein product is CASSLGRLGTDTQYF.